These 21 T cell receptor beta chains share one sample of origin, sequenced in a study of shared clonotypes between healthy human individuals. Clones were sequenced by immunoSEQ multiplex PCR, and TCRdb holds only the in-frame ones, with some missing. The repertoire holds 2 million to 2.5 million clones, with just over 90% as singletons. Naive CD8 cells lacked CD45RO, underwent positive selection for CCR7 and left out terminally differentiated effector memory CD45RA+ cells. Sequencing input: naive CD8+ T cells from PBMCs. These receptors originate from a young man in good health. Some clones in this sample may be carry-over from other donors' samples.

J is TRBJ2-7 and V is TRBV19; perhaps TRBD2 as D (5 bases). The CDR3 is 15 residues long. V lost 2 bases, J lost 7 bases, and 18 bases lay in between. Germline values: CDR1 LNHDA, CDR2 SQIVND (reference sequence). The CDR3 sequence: CASSIITGRAVEQYF. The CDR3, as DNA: TGTGCCAGTAGTATAATTACGGGGAGAGCGGTTGAGCAGTACTTC. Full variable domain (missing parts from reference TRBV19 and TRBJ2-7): DGGITQSPKYLFRKEGQNVTLSCEQNLNHDAMYWYRQDPGQGLRLIYYSQIVNDFQKGDIAEGYSVSREKKESFPLTVTSAQKNPTAFYLCASSIITGRAVEQYFGPGTRLTVT.

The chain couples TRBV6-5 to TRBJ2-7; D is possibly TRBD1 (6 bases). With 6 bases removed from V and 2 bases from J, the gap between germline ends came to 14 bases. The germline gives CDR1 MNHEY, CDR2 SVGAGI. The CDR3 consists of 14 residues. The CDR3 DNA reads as TGTGCCAGCAGGACGAACAGGGAAACCTACGAGCAGTACTTC. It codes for CASRTNRETYEQYF.

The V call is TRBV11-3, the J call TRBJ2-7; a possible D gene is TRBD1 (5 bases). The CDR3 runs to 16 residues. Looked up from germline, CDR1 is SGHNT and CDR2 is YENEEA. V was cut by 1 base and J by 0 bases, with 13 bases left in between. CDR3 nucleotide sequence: TGTGCCAGCAGCTTAGTGGGGCGACCCGACTCCTACGAGCAGTACTTC. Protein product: CASSLVGRPDSYEQYF.

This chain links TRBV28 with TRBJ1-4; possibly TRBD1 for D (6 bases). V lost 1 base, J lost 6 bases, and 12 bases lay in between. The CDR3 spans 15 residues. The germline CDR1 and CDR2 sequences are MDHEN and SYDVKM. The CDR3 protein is CASSLFGRGDEKLFF. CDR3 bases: TGTGCCAGCAGTTTATTCGGCAGGGGAGATGAAAAACTGTTTTTT. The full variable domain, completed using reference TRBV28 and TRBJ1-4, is DVKVTQSSRYLVKRTGEKVFLECVQDMDHENMFWYRQDPGLGLRLIYFSYDVKMKEKGDIPEGYSVSREKKERFSLILESASTNQTSMYLCASSLFGRGDEKLFFGSGTQLSVL.

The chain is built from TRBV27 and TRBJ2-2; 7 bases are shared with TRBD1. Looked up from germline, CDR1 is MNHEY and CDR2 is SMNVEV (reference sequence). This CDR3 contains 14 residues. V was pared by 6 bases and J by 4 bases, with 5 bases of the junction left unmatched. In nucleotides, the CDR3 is TGTGCCAGCAGCACAGGGGTTAGCACCGGGGAGCTGTTTTTT. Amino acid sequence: CASSTGVSTGELFF.

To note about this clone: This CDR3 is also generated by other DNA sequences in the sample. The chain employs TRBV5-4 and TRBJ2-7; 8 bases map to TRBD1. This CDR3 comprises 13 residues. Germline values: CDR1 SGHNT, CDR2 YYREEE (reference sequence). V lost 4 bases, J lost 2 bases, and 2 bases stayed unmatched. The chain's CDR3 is CASSLDRAYEQYF. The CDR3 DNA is TGTGCCAGCAGCCTGGACAGGGCCTACGAGCAGTACTTC.

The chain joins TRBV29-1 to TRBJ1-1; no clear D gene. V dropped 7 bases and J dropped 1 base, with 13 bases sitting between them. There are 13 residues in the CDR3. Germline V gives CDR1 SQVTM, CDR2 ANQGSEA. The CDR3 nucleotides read TGCAGCGCCCGCGCTACCAAGAACACTGAAGCTTTCTTT. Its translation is CSARATKNTEAFF.

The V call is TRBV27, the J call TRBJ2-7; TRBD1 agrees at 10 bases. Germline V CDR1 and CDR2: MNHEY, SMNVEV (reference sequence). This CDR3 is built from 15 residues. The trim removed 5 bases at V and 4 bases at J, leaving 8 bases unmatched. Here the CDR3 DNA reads TGTGCCAGCAGTACCCCCGGGACAGGGGATTACGAGCAGTACTTC. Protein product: CASSTPGTGDYEQYF.

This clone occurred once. CDR3 sequence reads: CASSYATGLAVPETQYF. CDR3 bases: TGTGCCAGCAGTTACGCCACTGGACTAGCGGTCCCAGAGACCCAGTACTTC. The rearrangement joins TRBV28 to TRBJ2-5, with 10 bases that match TRBD2. Per germline, CDR1 MDHEN and CDR2 SYDVKM. The CDR3 loop spans 17 amino acids. Trimming removed 4 bases from V and 4 bases from J; junction bases left unmatched: 12. Filled out from reference TRBV28 and TRBJ2-5, the complete variable domain reads DVKVTQSSRYLVKRTGEKVFLECVQDMDHENMFWYRQDPGLGLRLIYFSYDVKMKEKGDIPEGYSVSREKKERFSLILESASTNQTSMYLCASSYATGLAVPETQYFGPGTRLLVL.

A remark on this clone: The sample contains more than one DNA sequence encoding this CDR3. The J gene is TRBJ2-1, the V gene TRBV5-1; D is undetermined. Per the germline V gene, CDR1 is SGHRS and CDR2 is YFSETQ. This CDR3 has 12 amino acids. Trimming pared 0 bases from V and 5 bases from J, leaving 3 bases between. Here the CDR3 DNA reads TGCGCCAGCAGCTTGGTAAACAATGAGCAGTTCTTC. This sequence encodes CASSLVNNEQFF.

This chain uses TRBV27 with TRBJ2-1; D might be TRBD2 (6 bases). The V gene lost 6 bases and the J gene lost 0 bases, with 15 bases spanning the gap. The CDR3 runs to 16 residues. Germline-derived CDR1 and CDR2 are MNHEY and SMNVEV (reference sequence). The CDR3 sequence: CASSRLGGSSYNEQFF. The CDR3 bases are TGTGCCAGCAGCCGACTCGGAGGGAGCTCCTACAATGAGCAGTTCTTC.

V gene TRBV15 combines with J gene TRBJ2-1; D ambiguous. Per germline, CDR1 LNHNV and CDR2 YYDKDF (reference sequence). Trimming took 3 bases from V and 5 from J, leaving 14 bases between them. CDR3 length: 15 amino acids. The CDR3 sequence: CATSSSPPLHNEQFF. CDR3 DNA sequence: TGTGCCACCAGCAGCTCTCCCCCTTTACACAATGAGCAGTTCTTC.

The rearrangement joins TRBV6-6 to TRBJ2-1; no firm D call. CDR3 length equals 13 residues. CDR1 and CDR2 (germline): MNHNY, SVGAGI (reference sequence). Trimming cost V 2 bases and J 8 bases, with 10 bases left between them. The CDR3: CASSYGTLDEQFF. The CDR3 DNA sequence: TGTGCCAGCAGTTACGGTACTCTCGATGAGCAGTTCTTC.

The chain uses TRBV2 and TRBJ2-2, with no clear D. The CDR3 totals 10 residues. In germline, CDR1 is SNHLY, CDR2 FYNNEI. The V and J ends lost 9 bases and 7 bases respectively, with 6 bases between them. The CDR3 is CARGLGELFF. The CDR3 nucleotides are TGTGCCAGGGGCCTCGGGGAGCTGTTTTTT.

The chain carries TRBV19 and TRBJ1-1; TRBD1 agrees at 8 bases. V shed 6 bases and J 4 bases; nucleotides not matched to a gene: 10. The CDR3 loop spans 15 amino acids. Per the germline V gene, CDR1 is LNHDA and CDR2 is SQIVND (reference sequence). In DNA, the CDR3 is TGTGCCAGTAGCCAATTACAGGGGGAGGCCACTGAAGCTTTCTTT. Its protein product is CASSQLQGEATEAFF.

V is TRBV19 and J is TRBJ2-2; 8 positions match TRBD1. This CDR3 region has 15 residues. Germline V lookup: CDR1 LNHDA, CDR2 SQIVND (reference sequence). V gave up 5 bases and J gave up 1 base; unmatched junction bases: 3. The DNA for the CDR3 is TGTGCCAGTAGTGCAGGGACAGGGAACACCGGGGAGCTGTTTTTT. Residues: CASSAGTGNTGELFF.

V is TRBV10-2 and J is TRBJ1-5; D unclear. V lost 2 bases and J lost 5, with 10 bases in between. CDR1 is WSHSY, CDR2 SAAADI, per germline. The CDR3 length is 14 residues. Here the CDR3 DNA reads TGCGCCAGCAGTGAGGGGCCACCCCATCAGCCCCAGCATTTT. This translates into CASSEGPPHQPQHF.

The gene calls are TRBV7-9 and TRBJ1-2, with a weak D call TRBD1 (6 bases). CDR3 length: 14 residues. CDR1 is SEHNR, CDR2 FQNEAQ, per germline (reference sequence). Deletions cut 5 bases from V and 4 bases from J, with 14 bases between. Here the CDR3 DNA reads TGTGCCAGCAGCACCCTTCAGGGGTTCTATGGCTACACCTTC. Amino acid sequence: CASSTLQGFYGYTF. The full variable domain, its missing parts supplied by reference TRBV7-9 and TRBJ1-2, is DTGVSQNPRHKITKRGQNVTFRCDPISEHNRLYWYRQTLGQGPEFLTYFQNEAQLEKSRLLSDRFSAERPKGSFSTLEIQRTEQGDSAMYLCASSTLQGFYGYTFGSGTRLTVV.

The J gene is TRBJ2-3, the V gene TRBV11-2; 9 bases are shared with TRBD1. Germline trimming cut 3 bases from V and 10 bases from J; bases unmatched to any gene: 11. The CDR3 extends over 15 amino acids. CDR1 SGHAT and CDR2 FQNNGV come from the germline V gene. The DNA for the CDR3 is TGTGCCAGCAGCTTCGTCCGGGACAGGGCCCGTTCGCAGTATTTT. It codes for CASSFVRDRARSQYF.

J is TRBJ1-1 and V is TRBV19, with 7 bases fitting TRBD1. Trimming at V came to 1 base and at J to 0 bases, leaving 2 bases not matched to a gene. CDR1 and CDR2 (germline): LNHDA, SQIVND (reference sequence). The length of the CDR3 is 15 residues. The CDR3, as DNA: TGTGCCAGTAGTATAGCGACAGGGATGAACACTGAAGCTTTCTTT. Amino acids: CASSIATGMNTEAFF. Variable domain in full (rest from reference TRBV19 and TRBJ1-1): DGGITQSPKYLFRKEGQNVTLSCEQNLNHDAMYWYRQDPGQGLRLIYYSQIVNDFQKGDIAEGYSVSREKKESFPLTVTSAQKNPTAFYLCASSIATGMNTEAFFGQGTRLTVV.

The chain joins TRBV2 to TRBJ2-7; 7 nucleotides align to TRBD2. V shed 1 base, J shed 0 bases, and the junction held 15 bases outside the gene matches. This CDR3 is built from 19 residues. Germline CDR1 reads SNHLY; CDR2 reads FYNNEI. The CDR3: CASSEGFTGGSPTSYEQYF. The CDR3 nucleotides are TGTGCCAGCAGTGAAGGGTTTACTGGCGGGAGCCCTACCTCCTACGAGCAGTACTTC.